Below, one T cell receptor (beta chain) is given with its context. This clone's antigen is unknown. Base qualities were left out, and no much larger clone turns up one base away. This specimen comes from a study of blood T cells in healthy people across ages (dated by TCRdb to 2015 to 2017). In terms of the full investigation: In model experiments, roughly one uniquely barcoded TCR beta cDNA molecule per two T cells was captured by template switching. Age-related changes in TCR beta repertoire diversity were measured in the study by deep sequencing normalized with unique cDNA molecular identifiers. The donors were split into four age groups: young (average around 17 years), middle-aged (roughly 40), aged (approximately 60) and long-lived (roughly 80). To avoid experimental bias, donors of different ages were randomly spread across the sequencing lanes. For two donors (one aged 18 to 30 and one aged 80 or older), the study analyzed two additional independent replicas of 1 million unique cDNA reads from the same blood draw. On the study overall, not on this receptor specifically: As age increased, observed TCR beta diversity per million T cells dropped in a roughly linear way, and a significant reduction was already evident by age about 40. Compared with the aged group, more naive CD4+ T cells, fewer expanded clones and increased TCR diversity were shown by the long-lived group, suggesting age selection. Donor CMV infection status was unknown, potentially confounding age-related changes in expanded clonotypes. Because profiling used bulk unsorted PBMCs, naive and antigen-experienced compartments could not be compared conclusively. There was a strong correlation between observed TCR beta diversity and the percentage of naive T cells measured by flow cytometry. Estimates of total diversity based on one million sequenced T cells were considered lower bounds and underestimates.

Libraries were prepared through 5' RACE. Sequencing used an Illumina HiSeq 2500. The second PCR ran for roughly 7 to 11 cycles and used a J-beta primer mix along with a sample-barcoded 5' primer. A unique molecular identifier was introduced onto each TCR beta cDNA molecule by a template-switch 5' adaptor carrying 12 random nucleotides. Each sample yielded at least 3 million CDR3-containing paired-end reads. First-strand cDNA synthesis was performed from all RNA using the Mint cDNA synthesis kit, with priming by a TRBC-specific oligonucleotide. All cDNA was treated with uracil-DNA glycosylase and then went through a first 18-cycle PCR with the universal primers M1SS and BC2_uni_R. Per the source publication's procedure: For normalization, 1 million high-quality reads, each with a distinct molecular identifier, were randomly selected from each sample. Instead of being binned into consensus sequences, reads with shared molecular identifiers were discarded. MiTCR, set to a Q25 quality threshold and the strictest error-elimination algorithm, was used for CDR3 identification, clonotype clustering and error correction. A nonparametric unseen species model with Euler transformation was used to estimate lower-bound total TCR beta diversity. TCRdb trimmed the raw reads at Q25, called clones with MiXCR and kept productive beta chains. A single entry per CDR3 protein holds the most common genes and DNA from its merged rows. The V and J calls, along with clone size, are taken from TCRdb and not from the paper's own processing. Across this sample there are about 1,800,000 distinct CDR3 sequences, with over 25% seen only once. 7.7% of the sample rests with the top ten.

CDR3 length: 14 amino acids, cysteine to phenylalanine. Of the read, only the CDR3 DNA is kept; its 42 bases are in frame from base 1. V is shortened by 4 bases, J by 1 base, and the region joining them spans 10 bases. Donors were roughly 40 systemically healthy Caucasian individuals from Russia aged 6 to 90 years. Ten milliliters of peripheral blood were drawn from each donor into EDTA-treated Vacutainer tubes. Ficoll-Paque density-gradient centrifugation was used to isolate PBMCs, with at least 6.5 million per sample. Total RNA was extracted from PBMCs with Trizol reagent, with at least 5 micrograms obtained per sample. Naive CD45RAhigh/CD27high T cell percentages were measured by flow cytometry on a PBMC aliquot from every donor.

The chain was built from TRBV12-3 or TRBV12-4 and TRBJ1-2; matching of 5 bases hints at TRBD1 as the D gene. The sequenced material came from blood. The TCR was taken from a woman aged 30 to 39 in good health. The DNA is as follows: TGTGCCAGCAGTTCCCTACAGGATAACTATGGCTACACCTTC. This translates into CASSSLQDNYGYTF.